This entry lists 26 T cell receptor beta chains sequenced from one sample in a study of cytomegalovirus exposure and HLA in healthy donors. PCR used 60 Vbeta primers and 13 Jbeta primers. This table comes from immunoSEQ multiplex PCR, and its TCRdb copy is limited to in-frame clones, with some not included. The sample lists approximately 110,000 clones, 74% occurring once. The sequencing input was PBMCs. These receptors were collected from a woman in her 50s in good health and CMV-seropositive.

The CDR3 bases are TGTGCCAGCAGTGAAGCATCGGTCTATGGCTACACCTTC. Translated: CASSEASVYGYTF. The chain links TRBV6-1 to TRBJ1-2; no clear D. V was pared by 0 bases and J by 4 bases, with 6 bases between. Germline CDR1 is MNHNS and CDR2 is SASEGT. The CDR3 has 13 residues.

This clone appeared a single time. This chain's CDR3 is CASSQDFWDSNLPEQYF. DNA for the CDR3: TGTGCCAGCAGCCAAGATTTCTGGGACAGCAATTTGCCCGAGCAGTACTTC. The chain combines TRBV14 with TRBJ2-7, with 7 bases matching TRBD1. Trimming removed 0 bases from V and 6 bases from J; junction bases left unmatched: 14. Germline V gives CDR1 SGHDN, CDR2 FVKESK. This CDR3 comprises 17 residues.

This clone appeared once. The chain uses TRBV5-8 and TRBJ1-6; 7 positions match TRBD1. This CDR3 has 16 amino acids. From germline, CDR1 is SGHTS and CDR2 YDEGEE. Trimming at V came to 3 bases and at J to 2 bases, leaving 5 bases not matched to a gene. For the CDR3, the DNA is TGTGCCAGCAGCTACTCCGGGACAGCCTATAATTCACCCCTCCACTTT. It specifies CASSYSGTAYNSPLHF.

This clone has a single count. The chain links TRBV29-1 to TRBJ2-7; D is possibly TRBD1 (5 bases). CDR3 length: 12 residues. V was pared by 7 bases and J by 2 bases, with 12 bases between. Germline CDR1 and CDR2: SQVTM and ANQGSEA. CDR3 DNA: TGCAGCGCACAGGTCTTAACCTACGAGCAGTACTTC. It codes for CSAQVLTYEQYF.

The rearrangement uses TRBV18 and TRBJ2-7; no firm D call. The germline V gene encodes CDR1 KGHSH and CDR2 LQKENI. Between the trimmed V and J ends, which lost 0 bases and 2 bases, there was a span of 8 bases. CDR3 size: 14 residues. Written as DNA, the CDR3 is TGTGCCAGCTCACCACCGGGTGGAGCCTACGAGCAGTACTTC. It is translated as CASSPPGGAYEQYF.

J is TRBJ1-1 and V is TRBV7-9; D is ambiguous. Germline values: CDR1 SEHNR, CDR2 FQNEAQ (reference sequence). The CDR3 runs to 16 residues. The germline V and J ends were trimmed by 5 bases and 8 bases, with 24 bases remaining between them. The DNA for the CDR3 is TGTGCCAGCAGCCAAGCGGTGGGAGGTCCCTCGGGAGAAGCTTTCTTT. Amino acid sequence: CASSQAVGGPSGEAFF.

The V and J genes are TRBV5-1 and TRBJ2-5; TRBD2 matches 13 bases. The ends lost 0 bases at V and 7 bases at J; junction bases unmatched: 12. CDR1 and CDR2 from the germline V gene are SGHRS and YFSETQ. This CDR3 has 18 amino acids. Written as DNA, the CDR3 is TGCGCCAGCAGCTTGGCCCCGACTAGCGGGGGGCCCAGCCCGACCCAGTACTTC. Its translation: CASSLAPTSGGPSPTQYF.

The chain links TRBV28 to TRBJ1-2, with 9 positions matching TRBD1. Germline-derived CDR1 and CDR2 are MDHEN and SYDVKM. V shed 6 bases and J 2 bases; nucleotides not matched to a gene: 4. This CDR3 contains 14 residues. In DNA form, the CDR3 reads TGTGCCAGCAGAACGGGACAGGGAAACTATGGCTACACCTTC. Protein product: CASRTGQGNYGYTF.

This chain connects TRBV9 to TRBJ2-3; maybe TRBD2 (7 bases). The CDR3 is 14 residues long. The germline V and J ends were trimmed by 6 bases and 5 bases, with 16 bases remaining between them. The germline CDR1 and CDR2 sequences are SGDLS and YYNGEE. CDR3 bases: TGTGCCAGCACCCGGGGGGCCGAGCAAGATACGCAGTATTTT. Its translation: CASTRGAEQDTQYF.

V usage is TRBV28 and J usage is TRBJ2-1, with 10 nucleotides matching TRBD2. From germline, CDR1 is MDHEN and CDR2 SYDVKM. The CDR3 covers 15 residues. The junction had 7 bases not matched to a gene; V was cut back by 4 bases and J by 7 bases. The CDR3 reads CASSSKAGGLNEQFF. CDR3 sequence (DNA): TGTGCCAGCAGTTCCAAAGCGGGGGGGCTTAATGAGCAGTTCTTC.

The chain couples TRBV5-1 to TRBJ2-1, with a possible D match to TRBD1 (5 bases). The CDR3 totals 16 residues. Germline assignment: CDR1 SGHRS and CDR2 YFSETQ. The V and J ends lost 2 bases and 5 bases respectively, with 17 bases between them. The CDR3 region is CASSLYLQGSHNEQFF. CDR3 DNA: TGCGCCAGCAGCTTATATCTTCAGGGCAGCCACAATGAGCAGTTCTTC.

Notes on this clone: The junction and the germline gene differ at one end; a read error may be behind it. The chain carries TRBV7-9 and TRBJ1-4; 7 positions agree with TRBD1. Germline CDR1 SEHNR, CDR2 FQNEAQ (reference sequence). CDR3 size: 15 residues. The CDR3 loop reads CSSSLQGNPNEKLFF. Here the CDR3 DNA reads TGTTCCAGCAGCCTACAGGGGAACCCAAATGAAAAACTGTTTTTT.

The rearrangement uses TRBV11-3 and TRBJ1-3; 7 bases match TRBD1. V trimming: 6 bases; J trimming: 2 bases; junction bases outside the gene matches: 4. The CDR3 is 14 amino acids. Germline assignment: CDR1 SGHNT and CDR2 YENEEA. This CDR3 is CASRPGTAGNTIYF. CDR3 coding DNA: TGTGCCAGCAGACCCGGGACAGCTGGAAACACCATATATTTT.

J is TRBJ1-6 and V is TRBV4-2; TRBD1 is a possible D gene (6 bases). The CDR3 totals 19 residues. Between the trimmed V and J ends, which lost 4 bases and 4 bases, there was a span of 23 bases. Germline lookup yields CDR1 LGHNA and CDR2 YNFKEQ. CDR3 residues: CASSLEGGGSHSYNSPLHF. The CDR3 nucleotides read TGTGCCAGCAGCCTAGAAGGGGGGGGGTCCCACTCATATAATTCACCCCTCCACTTT.

This rearrangement joins TRBV18 to TRBJ2-2; a possible D gene is TRBD2 (7 bases). This CDR3 region has 13 residues. The V gene's germline CDR1 is KGHSH and CDR2 LQKENI. V was trimmed by 5 bases and J by 6 bases, leaving 10 bases between them. The chain's CDR3 is CASSTGGSGELFF. The CDR3 DNA is TGTGCCAGCTCAACGGGGGGCTCCGGGGAGCTGTTTTTT.

The chain uses TRBV4-2 and TRBJ2-5; 9 positions agree with TRBD1. The CDR3 consists of 16 residues. Germline CDR1 reads LGHNA; CDR2 reads YNFKEQ. V dropped 5 bases and J dropped 1; count of bases not matched to a gene: 8. In DNA form, the CDR3 reads TGTGCCAGCAGCTCCCGGGACAGGGAAAGCCAAGAGACCCAGTACTTC. Translated: CASSSRDRESQETQYF.

A single count supports this clone. A junction end diverges from the germline sequence, so it may reflect a read error. This chain connects TRBV10-3 to TRBJ1-6, with 7 bases lining up with TRBD1. Germline V gives CDR1 ENHRY, CDR2 SYGVKD. The CDR3 is 18 amino acids. This CDR3 is CASSPQGYAGSWRSPLHF. The CDR3 coding sequence is TGTGCCAGCAGTCCACAGGGGTACGCGGGTTCGTGGAGATCACCCCTCCACTTT.

The rearrangement links TRBV5-4 to TRBJ1-2, with D perhaps matching TRBD1 (6 bases). The V gene's germline CDR1 is SGHNT and CDR2 YYREEE (reference sequence). The CDR3 runs to 14 residues. Trimming shortened V by 0 bases and J by 7 bases, and 13 bases separated the two germline ends. The CDR3 reads CASSLVGASGGYTF. CDR3 in DNA: TGTGCCAGCAGCTTGGTGGGGGCCAGCGGTGGCTACACCTTC.

The chain is built from TRBV9 and TRBJ2-5; D perhaps matches TRBD1 (6 bases). The J call is in doubt because the DNA end fits TRBJ2-7 better. The CDR3 extends over 13 amino acids. Germline V gene lookup returns CDR1 SGDLS and CDR2 YYNGEE. Here the CDR3 reads CASSPPGAYEQYF. CDR3 nucleotides: TGTGCCAGCAGCCCCCCAGGGGCGTACGAGCAGTACTTC.

The chain recombines TRBV10-3 with TRBJ2-1; TRBD2 matches at 11 bases. The V segment lost 6 bases and the J segment 0 bases; nucleotides outside the gene matches: 7. Germline V gene sequence: CDR1 ENHRY, CDR2 SYGVKD. This CDR3 spans 17 amino acids. The CDR3 nucleotides read TGTGCCATCAGCAAGACTAGCGGGGATAACTCCTACAATGAGCAGTTCTTC. Amino acid sequence: CAISKTSGDNSYNEQFF.

J is TRBJ1-2 and V is TRBV4-1, with TRBD1 matching 7 bases. The V gene end was trimmed by 1 base and the J gene end by 6 bases; junction bases not matched to a gene: 8. CDR3 length: 15 amino acids. Germline V CDR1 and CDR2: MGHRA, YSYEKL. The CDR3 loop is CASSQVGRGKDGYTF. The CDR3 DNA sequence: TGCGCCAGCAGCCAAGTCGGCAGGGGGAAAGATGGCTACACCTTC.

The chain uses TRBV11-2 and TRBJ1-1; D unresolved. Germline loops: CDR1 SGHAT, CDR2 FQNNGV. Trimming removed 2 bases at V and 4 bases at J, with 11 bases between. The CDR3 is made up of 14 amino acids. Written as DNA, the CDR3 is TGTGCCAGCAGCTTATGGGTAGCTCGCACTGAAGCTTTCTTT. Translation gives CASSLWVARTEAFF.

This clone was seen repeatedly, ten times or more. The CDR3 coding sequence is TGTGCCAGCAGCTTGATGCAGGTCTACACTGAAGCTTTCTTT. Protein product: CASSLMQVYTEAFF. V is TRBV5-6 and J is TRBJ1-1; no firm D call. The germline V gene encodes CDR1 SGHDT and CDR2 YYEEEE. Trimming stripped 1 base from V and 3 bases from J, with 10 bases between. The length of the CDR3 is 14 residues.

This chain connects TRBV6-1 to TRBJ2-1, with no clear D. Germline values: CDR1 MNHNS, CDR2 SASEGT. Deletions cut 5 bases from V and 8 bases from J, with 10 bases between. This CDR3 is built from 12 residues. The CDR3: CASSLPAYEQFF. The CDR3 region has the DNA TGTGCCAGCAGTCTACCCGCATATGAGCAGTTCTTC.

A word on this clone: This same CDR3 is encoded by further DNA sequences in the sample. This chain uses TRBV7-2 with TRBJ2-7; unclear D gene. Trimming shortened V by 1 base and J by 1 base, and 5 bases separated the two germline ends. CDR3 length: 13 amino acids. Germline V CDR1 and CDR2: SGHTA, FQGNSA. CDR3 residues: CASSLGLSYEQYF. The CDR3 DNA sequence: TGTGCCAGCAGCTTAGGACTTTCCTACGAGCAGTACTTC.

The chain is built from TRBV19 and TRBJ2-5; 10 bases map to TRBD2. The CDR3 contains 16 residues. Germline CDR1 is LNHDA and CDR2 is SQIVND (reference sequence). V trimming: 3 bases; J trimming: 2 bases; junction bases outside the gene matches: 6. CDR3 loop: CASSMWPSGSQETQYF. The CDR3 nucleotides read TGTGCCAGTAGTATGTGGCCTAGCGGGAGTCAAGAGACCCAGTACTTC.